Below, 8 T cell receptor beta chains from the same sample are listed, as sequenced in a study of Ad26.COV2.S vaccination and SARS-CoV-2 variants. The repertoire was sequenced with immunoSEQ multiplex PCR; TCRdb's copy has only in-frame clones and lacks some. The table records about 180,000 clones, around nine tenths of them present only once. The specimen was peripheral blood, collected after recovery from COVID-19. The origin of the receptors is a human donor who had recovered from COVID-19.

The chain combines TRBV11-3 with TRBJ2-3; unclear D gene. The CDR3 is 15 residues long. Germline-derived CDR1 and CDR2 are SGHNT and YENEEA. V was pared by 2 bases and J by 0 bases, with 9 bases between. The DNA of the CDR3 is TGTGCCAGCAGCTTATACGCGGTTAGCACAGATACGCAGTATTTT. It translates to CASSLYAVSTDTQYF.

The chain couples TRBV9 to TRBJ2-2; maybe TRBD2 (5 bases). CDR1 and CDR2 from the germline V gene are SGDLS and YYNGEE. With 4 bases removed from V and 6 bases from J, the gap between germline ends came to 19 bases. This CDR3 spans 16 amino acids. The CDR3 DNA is TGTGCCAGCAGCCAAGCCGGTATTAGCGCCCCCGGGGAGCTGTTTTTT. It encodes CASSQAGISAPGELFF.

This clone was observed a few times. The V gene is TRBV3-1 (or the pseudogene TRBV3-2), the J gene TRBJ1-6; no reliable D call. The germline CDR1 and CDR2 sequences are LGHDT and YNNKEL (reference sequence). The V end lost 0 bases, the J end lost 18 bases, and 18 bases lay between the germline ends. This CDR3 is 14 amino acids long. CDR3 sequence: CASSQELGPGVRHF. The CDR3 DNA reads TGTGCCAGCAGCCAAGAGTTGGGCCCCGGTGTCCGCCACTTT.

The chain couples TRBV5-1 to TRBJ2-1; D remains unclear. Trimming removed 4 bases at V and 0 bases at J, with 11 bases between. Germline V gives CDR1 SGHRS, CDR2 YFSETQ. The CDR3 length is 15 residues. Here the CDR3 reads CASSPSRSSYNEQFF. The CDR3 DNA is TGCGCCAGCAGCCCCTCCCGAAGCTCCTACAATGAGCAGTTCTTC.

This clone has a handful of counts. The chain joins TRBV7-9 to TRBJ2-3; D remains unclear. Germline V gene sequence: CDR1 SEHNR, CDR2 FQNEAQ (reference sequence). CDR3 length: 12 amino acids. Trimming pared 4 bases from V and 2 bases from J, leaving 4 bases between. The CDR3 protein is CASSSYTDTQYF. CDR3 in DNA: TGTGCCAGCAGCTCCTACACAGATACGCAGTATTTT.

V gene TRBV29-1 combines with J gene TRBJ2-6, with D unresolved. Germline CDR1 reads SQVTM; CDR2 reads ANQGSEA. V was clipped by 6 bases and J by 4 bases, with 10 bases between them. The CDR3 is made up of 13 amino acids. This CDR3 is CSVATSGANVLTF. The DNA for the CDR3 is TGCAGCGTAGCTACATCCGGGGCCAACGTCCTGACTTTC.

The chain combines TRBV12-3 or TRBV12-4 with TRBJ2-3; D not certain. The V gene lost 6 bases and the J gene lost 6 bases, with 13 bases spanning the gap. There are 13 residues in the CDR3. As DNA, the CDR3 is TGTGCCAGCAGCCTGCGGAGAACGGATACGCAGTATTTT. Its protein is CASSLRRTDTQYF.

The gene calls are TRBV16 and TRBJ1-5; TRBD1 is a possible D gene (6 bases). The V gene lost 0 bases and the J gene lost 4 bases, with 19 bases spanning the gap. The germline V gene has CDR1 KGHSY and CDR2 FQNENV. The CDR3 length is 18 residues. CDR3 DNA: TGTGCCAGCAGCCAATCCACCCCGGGGCAGGGGAATAATCAGCCCCAGCATTTT. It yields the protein CASSQSTPGQGNNQPQHF.